A selection of T cell receptor beta chains follows, all from one sample in a study of T-cell memory formation after mild COVID-19. Each CDR3 protein gets one entry after TCRdb re-called the 5' RACE reads with MiXCR. The table has about 320,000 distinct CDR3 sequences, about 13% seen once. The source material was PBMCs or a T cell subset sorted from them (not recorded which). Receptor source: a man aged 18 to 29 who had mild COVID-19 (a few samples of this study predate the infection). Cell type and time point are not known. The CDR3 runs from the conserved cysteine through the conserved F or W. The D gene is left open where the match is weak. Size tells how often a clone was seen (once, few, many) or the class of an expanded clone, and some rows leave it out.

d_call	j_call	v_call	clone_size	cdr3_aa	cdr3_nt
-	TRBJ2-5	TRBV7-2	-	CASSTFETQYF	TGTGCCAGCAGCACTTTCGAGACCCAGTACTTC
-	TRBJ2-2	TRBV5-4	few	CASSLARTDHGELFF	TGTGCCAGCAGCTTGGCGAGGACAGACCACGGGGAGCTGTTTTTT
-	TRBJ1-6	TRBV6-6	few	CASTPGYNSPLHF	TGTGCCAGCACCCCGGGTTATAATTCACCCCTCCACTTT
-	TRBJ2-2	TRBV29-1	many	CSVVGLYPLNTGELFF	TGCAGCGTTGTTGGCCTTTATCCCCTAAACACCGGGGAGCTGTTTTTT
TRBD1	TRBJ2-1	TRBV10-3	-	CAIRTGTRDEQFF	TGTGCCATCAGGACAGGGACGAGAGATGAGCAGTTCTTC
TRBD1	TRBJ1-2	TRBV9	-	CASSVEDRPNYGYTF	TGTGCCAGCAGCGTAGAGGACAGGCCGAACTATGGCTACACCTTC
TRBD2	TRBJ2-3	TRBV6-6	-	CASSFVSGGTQYF	TGTGCCAGCAGTTTCGTTAGCGGGGGTACGCAGTATTTT
-	TRBJ1-2	TRBV29-1	-	CSVDGYTF	TGCAGCGTGGATGGCTACACCTTC
TRBD1	TRBJ1-5	TRBV20-1	few	CSAAFLQGAFQPQHF	TGCAGTGCTGCCTTCCTACAGGGGGCATTTCAGCCCCAGCATTTT
-	TRBJ2-2	TRBV24-1	-	CATSLTNTGELFF	TGTGCCACCAGCCTTACGAACACCGGGGAGCTGTTTTTT
-	TRBJ2-5	TRBV4-1	few	CASSQLGESQETQYF	TGCGCCAGCAGCCAACTTGGGGAAAGTCAAGAGACCCAGTACTTC
TRBD1	TRBJ1-1	TRBV2	few	CASSDPTGRRTEAFF	TGTGCCAGCAGTGATCCGACAGGGCGGCGGACTGAAGCTTTCTTT
TRBD1	TRBJ1-5	TRBV7-9	few	CASSRGQGSQPQHF	TGTGCCAGCAGCAGGGGACAGGGAAGTCAGCCCCAGCATTTT
-	TRBJ2-5	TRBV2	-	CASSESAQTGETQYF	TGTGCCAGCTCGGAGAGCGCCCAAACGGGAGAGACCCAGTACTTC
TRBD1	TRBJ2-6	TRBV30	few	CAWTRDRAGVLTF	TGTGCCTGGACCCGAGACAGGGCCGGCGTCCTGACTTTC
-	TRBJ2-2	TRBV6-2/TRBV6-3	few	CASSYLGGSLNTGELFF	TGTGCCAGCAGTTACCTAGGCGGTAGCCTGAACACCGGGGAGCTGTTTTTT
-	TRBJ2-1	TRBV10-3	-	CAISPTGPTGEQFF	TGTGCCATCAGTCCAACAGGGCCAACGGGCGAGCAGTTCTTC
-	TRBJ1-6	TRBV27	-	CATAGQSNSPLHF	TGTGCCACCGCAGGACAGTCTAATTCACCCCTCCACTTT
-	TRBJ1-2	TRBV12-3/TRBV12-4	-	CASSRTDLLYGYTF	TGTGCCAGCAGTCGGACAGATTTACTTTATGGCTACACCTTC
TRBD1	TRBJ2-1	TRBV10-3	many	CASATPGTGGNEQFF	TGTGCCAGCGCAACCCCCGGGACAGGGGGCAATGAGCAGTTCTTC
TRBD1	TRBJ2-1	TRBV4-1	-	CASSLGGQGPFF	TGCGCCAGCAGCTTAGGGGGACAGGGCCCGTTCTTC
TRBD2	TRBJ2-1	TRBV6-2/TRBV6-3	-	CASSYGGGPVNEQFF	TGTGCCAGCAGTTACGGCGGGGGGCCGGTGAATGAGCAGTTCTTC
-	TRBJ1-6	TRBV7-9	-	CASSDENRVWSPLHF	TGTGCCAGCAGCGACGAGAACAGGGTTTGGTCACCCCTCCACTTT
TRBD2	TRBJ2-5	TRBV7-7	-	CASSEIQRGLETQYF	TGTGCCAGCAGCGAGATCCAGCGGGGGTTGGAGACCCAGTACTTC
-	TRBJ1-5	TRBV5-1	few	CASSAADSSNQPQHF	TGCGCCAGCAGCGCGGCGGACAGTTCCAATCAGCCCCAGCATTTT
-	TRBJ2-3	TRBV19	-	CASSEITSTDTQYF	TGTGCCAGTTCAGAAATAACTAGCACAGATACGCAGTATTTT
-	TRBJ1-1	TRBV7-9	-	CASSSGYTEAFF	TGTGCCAGCAGCTCCGGGTACACTGAAGCTTTCTTT
-	TRBJ1-2	TRBV7-2	-	CASGFHYGYTF	TGTGCCAGCGGCTTCCACTATGGCTACACCTTC
TRBD2	TRBJ2-4	TRBV9	-	CASSVVASGGPGNIQYF	TGTGCCAGCAGCGTAGTAGCTAGCGGGGGGCCGGGAAACATTCAGTACTTC
-	TRBJ1-2	TRBV18	few	CASSPVDGFHGYTF	TGTGCCAGCTCACCAGTTGATGGGTTCCATGGCTACACCTTC
-	TRBJ2-5	TRBV12-3/TRBV12-4	few	CASSSAVETQYF	TGTGCCAGCAGTTCGGCGGTAGAGACCCAGTACTTC
TRBD2	TRBJ2-7	TRBV7-9	few	CASSSFSGGAQSHEQYF	TGTGCCAGCAGTTCCTTCAGCGGGGGGGCTCAAAGCCACGAGCAGTACTTC
-	TRBJ2-5	TRBV20-1	many	CSARDQQETQYF	TGCAGTGCTAGAGATCAGCAAGAGACCCAGTACTTC
-	TRBJ2-7	TRBV5-5	few	CASSLVDSYEQYF	TGTGCCAGCAGCTTGGTTGACAGCTACGAGCAGTACTTC
-	TRBJ1-6	TRBV25-1	few	CASSDTPGLLHF	TGTGCCAGCAGTGACACTCCCGGGTTACTCCACTTT
-	TRBJ2-1	TRBV7-9	-	CASSLVSVINEQFF	TGTGCCAGCAGCTTAGTTTCCGTCATCAATGAGCAGTTCTTC
-	TRBJ2-2	TRBV12-3/TRBV12-4	many	CASSWRPPAGELFF	TGTGCCAGCAGCTGGAGGCCCCCGGCCGGGGAGCTGTTTTTT
-	TRBJ1-2	TRBV20-1	-	CSARDFQGVGYTF	TGCAGTGCTAGAGATTTTCAAGGGGTTGGCTACACCTTC
-	TRBJ1-5	TRBV3-1	few	CASSPSWGGQPQHF	TGTGCCAGCAGCCCTTCCTGGGGGGGTCAGCCCCAGCATTTT
TRBD2	TRBJ2-3	TRBV7-3	-	CASRLQRGSADTQYF	TGTGCCAGCAGGTTACAGCGGGGTTCGGCAGATACGCAGTATTTT
-	TRBJ1-3	TRBV29-1	few	CSVLGSAGNTIYF	TGCAGCGTTTTAGGATCGGCTGGAAACACCATATATTTT
TRBD1	TRBJ2-1	TRBV18	-	CASSPGTGSRGEQFF	TGTGCCAGCTCACCGGGGACAGGGTCCCGGGGAGAGCAGTTCTTC
TRBD1	TRBJ2-1	TRBV20-1	few	CSAPPGGPRDEQFF	TGCAGTGCTCCCCCAGGGGGCCCTCGGGATGAGCAGTTCTTC
-	TRBJ2-3	TRBV2	few	CAKTTGRSTDTQYF	TGTGCCAAAACGACTGGGAGAAGCACAGATACGCAGTATTTT
-	TRBJ2-7	TRBV6-5	few	CASSARGASYEQYF	TGTGCCAGCAGTGCCAGGGGGGCCTCCTACGAGCAGTACTTC
-	TRBJ1-2	TRBV6-2/TRBV6-3	few	CASSYSSNGYTF	TGTGCCAGCAGTTACTCGAGTAATGGCTACACCTTC
TRBD2	TRBJ2-1	TRBV7-9	-	CASSSRAGGPVF	TGTGCCAGCAGCTCGCGAGCGGGGGGGCCGGTCTTC
-	TRBJ2-5	TRBV2	-	CASSVNYQETQYF	TGTGCCAGCAGTGTAAACTACCAAGAGACCCAGTACTTC
-	TRBJ1-2	TRBV7-9	-	CASSLVVEANYGYTF	TGTGCCAGCAGCTTAGTTGTCGAAGCTAACTATGGCTACACCTTC
TRBD1	TRBJ2-5	TRBV7-2	-	CASSLGPGQEETQYF	TGTGCCAGCAGCTTAGGTCCGGGACAGGAAGAGACCCAGTACTTC
-	TRBJ2-7	TRBV25-1	-	CASSVRGSEQYF	TGTGCCAGCAGTGTTCGGGGGTCCGAGCAGTACTTC
-	TRBJ2-2	TRBV5-1	few	CASRGTLNTGELFF	TGCGCCAGCCGGGGGACTTTAAACACCGGGGAGCTGTTTTTT
-	TRBJ1-5	TRBV7-2	many	CASSFSGQNNQPQHF	TGTGCCAGCAGCTTTTCGGGACAAAACAATCAGCCCCAGCATTTT
TRBD1	TRBJ1-2	TRBV6-2/TRBV6-3	few	CASSYAPGQIYGYTF	TGTGCCAGCAGTTACGCCCCGGGACAGATCTATGGCTACACCTTC